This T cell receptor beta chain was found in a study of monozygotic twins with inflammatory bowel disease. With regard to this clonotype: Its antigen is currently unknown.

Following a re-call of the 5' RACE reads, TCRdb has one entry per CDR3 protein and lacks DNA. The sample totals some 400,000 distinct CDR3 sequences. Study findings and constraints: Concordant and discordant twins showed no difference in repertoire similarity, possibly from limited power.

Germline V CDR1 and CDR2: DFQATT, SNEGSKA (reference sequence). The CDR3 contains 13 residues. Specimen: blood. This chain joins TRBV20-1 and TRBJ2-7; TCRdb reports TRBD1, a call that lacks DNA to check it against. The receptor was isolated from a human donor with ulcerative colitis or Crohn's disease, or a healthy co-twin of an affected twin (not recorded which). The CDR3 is CSARAEGGLEQYF.